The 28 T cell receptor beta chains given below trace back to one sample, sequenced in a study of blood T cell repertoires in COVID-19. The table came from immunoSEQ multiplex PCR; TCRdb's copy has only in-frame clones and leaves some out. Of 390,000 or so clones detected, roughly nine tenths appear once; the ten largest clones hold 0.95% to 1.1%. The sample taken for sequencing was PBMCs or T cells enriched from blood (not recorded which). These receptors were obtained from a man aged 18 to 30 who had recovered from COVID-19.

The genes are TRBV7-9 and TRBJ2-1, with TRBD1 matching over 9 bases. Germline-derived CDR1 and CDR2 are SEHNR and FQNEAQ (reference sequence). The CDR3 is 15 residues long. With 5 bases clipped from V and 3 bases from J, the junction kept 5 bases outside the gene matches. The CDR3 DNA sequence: TGTGCCAGCAGCGACGGACAGGGGAACTACAATGAGCAGTTCTTC. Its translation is CASSDGQGNYNEQFF.

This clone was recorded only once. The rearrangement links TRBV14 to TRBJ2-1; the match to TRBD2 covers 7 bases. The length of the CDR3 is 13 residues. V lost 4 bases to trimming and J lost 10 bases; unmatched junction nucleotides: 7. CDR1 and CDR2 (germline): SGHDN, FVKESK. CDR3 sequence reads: CASSPTPAGEQFF. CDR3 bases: TGTGCCAGCAGCCCGACACCAGCGGGAGAGCAGTTCTTC.

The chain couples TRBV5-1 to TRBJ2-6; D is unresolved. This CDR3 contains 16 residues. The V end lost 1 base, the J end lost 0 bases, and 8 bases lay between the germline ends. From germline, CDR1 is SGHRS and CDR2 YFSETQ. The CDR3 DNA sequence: TGCGCCAGCAGCTTGCTAACAGACTCTGGGGCCAACGTCCTGACTTTC. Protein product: CASSLLTDSGANVLTF.

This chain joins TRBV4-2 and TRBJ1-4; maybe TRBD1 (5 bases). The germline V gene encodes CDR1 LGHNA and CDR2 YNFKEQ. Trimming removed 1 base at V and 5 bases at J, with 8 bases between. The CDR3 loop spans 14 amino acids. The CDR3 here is CASSQVGVNEKLFF. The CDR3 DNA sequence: TGTGCCAGCAGCCAAGTAGGGGTAAATGAAAAACTGTTTTTT.

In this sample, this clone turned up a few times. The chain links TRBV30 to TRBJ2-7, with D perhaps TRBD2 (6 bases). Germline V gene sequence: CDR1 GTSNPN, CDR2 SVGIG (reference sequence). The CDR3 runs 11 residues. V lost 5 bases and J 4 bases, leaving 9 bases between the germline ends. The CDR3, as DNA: TGTGCCTGGGGACGGGGGTACGAGCAGTACTTC. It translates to CAWGRGYEQYF.

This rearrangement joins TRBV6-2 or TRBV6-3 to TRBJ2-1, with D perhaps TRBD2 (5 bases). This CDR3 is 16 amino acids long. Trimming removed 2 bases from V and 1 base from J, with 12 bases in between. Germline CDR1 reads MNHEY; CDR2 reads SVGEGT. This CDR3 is CASSYEASGSYNEQFF. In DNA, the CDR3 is TGTGCCAGCAGTTACGAGGCCTCGGGGTCCTACAATGAGCAGTTCTTC.

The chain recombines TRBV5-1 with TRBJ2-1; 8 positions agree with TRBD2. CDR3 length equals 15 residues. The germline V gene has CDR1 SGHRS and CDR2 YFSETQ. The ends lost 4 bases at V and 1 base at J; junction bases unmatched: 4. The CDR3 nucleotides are TGCGCCAGCAGCCCGGGGGGGGCATCCTACAATGAGCAGTTCTTC. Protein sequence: CASSPGGASYNEQFF.

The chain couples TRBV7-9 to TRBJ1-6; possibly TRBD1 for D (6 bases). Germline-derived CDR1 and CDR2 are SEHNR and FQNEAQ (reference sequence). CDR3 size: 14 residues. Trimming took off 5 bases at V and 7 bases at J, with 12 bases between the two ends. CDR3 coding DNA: TGTGCCAGCAGCCCGGACAGTAAAAATTCACCCCTCCACTTT. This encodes CASSPDSKNSPLHF.

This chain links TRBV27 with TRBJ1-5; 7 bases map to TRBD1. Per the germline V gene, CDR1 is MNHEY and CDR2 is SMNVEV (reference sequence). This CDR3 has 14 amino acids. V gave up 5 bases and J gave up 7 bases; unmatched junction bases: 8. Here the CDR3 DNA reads TGTGCCAGCAGTCCACGACAGGGCGGGCAGCCCCAGCATTTT. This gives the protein CASSPRQGGQPQHF.

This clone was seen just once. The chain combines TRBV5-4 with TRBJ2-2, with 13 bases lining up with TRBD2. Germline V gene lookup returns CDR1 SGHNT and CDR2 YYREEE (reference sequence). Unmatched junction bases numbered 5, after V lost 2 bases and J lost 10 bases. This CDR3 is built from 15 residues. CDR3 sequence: CASSFGLAGVEELFF. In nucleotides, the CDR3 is TGTGCCAGCAGCTTCGGACTAGCGGGAGTAGAGGAGCTGTTTTTT.

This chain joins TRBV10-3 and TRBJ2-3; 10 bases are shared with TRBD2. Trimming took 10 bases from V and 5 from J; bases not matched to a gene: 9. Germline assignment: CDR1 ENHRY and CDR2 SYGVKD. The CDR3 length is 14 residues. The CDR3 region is CATTQLAGIDTQYF. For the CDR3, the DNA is TGTGCCACGACCCAACTAGCGGGAATAGATACGCAGTATTTT.

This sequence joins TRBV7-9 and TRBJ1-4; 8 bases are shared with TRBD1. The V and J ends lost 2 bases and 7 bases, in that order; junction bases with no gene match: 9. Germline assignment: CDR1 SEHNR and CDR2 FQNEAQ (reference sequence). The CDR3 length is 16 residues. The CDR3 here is CASSLRTGPMSEKLFF. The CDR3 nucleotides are TGTGCCAGCAGCTTACGGACAGGGCCGATGTCTGAAAAACTGTTTTTT.

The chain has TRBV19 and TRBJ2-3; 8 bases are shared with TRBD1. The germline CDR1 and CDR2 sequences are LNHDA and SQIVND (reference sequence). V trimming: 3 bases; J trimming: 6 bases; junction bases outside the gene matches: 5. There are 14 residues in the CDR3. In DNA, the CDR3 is TGTGCCAGTAGTATGGACAGGGCGTCTGATACGCAGTATTTT. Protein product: CASSMDRASDTQYF.

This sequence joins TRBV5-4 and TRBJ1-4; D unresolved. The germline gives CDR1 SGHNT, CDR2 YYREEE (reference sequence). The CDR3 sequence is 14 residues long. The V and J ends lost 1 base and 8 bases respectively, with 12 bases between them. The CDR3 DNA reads TGTGCCAGCAGCTTGAGTGGGAGAGACGAAAAACTGTTTTTT. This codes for CASSLSGRDEKLFF.

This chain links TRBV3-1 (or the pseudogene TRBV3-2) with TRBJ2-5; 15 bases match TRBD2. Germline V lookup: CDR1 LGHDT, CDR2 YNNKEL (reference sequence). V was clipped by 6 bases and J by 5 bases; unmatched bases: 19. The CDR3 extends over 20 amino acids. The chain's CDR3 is CASSLYPLWTSGGADETQYF. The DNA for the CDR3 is TGTGCCAGCAGTCTTTACCCCTTATGGACTAGCGGGGGGGCCGATGAGACCCAGTACTTC.

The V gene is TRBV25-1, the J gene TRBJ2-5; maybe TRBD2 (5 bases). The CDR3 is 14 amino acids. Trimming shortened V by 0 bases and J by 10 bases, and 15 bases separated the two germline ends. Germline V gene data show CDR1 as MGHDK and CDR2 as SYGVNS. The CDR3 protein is CASSEYIGDRDQYF. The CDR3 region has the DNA TGTGCCAGCAGTGAATATATTGGAGATCGGGACCAGTACTTC.

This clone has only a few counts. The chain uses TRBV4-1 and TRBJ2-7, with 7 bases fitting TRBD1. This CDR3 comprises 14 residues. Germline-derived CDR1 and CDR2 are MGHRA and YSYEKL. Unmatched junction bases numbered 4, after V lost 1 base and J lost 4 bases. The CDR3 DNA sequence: TGCGCCAGCAGCCAAGTGGGACAGCAATACGAGCAGTACTTC. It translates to CASSQVGQQYEQYF.

The CDR3 DNA reads as TGTGCCAGCTCACAGGGACAGATTCCGAACACTGAAGCTTTCTTT. Amino acid sequence: CASSQGQIPNTEAFF. This chain joins TRBV18 and TRBJ1-1; TRBD1 matches 7 bases. This CDR3 is built from 15 residues. Germline lookup yields CDR1 KGHSH and CDR2 LQKENI. With V trimmed by 4 bases and J by 1 base, 6 bases remained unmatched.

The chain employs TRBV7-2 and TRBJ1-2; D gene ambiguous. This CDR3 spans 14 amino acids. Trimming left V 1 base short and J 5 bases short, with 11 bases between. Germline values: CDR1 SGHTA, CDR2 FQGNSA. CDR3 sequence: CASSLGRHPYGYTF. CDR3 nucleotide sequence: TGTGCCAGCAGCTTAGGGCGGCACCCGTATGGCTACACCTTC.

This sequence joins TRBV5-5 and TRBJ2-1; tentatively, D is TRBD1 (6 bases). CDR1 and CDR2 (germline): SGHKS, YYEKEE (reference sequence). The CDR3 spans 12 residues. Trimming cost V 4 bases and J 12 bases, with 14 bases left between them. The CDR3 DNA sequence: TGTGCCAGCAGCCTAAAAGGGGGTGGGCAGTTCTTC. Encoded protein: CASSLKGGGQFF.

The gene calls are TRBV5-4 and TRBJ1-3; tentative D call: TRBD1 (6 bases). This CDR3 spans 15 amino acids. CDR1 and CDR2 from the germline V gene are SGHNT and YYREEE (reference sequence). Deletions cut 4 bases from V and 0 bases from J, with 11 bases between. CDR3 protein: CASSPTGNSGNTIYF. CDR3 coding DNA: TGTGCCAGCAGCCCAACAGGGAACTCTGGAAACACCATATATTTT.

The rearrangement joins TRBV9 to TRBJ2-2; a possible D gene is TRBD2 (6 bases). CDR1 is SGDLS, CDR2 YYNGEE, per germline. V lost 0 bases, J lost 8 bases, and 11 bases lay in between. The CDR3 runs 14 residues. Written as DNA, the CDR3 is TGTGCCAGCAGCGTAGTGTCACTAGCAGGGGAGCTGTTTTTT. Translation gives CASSVVSLAGELFF.

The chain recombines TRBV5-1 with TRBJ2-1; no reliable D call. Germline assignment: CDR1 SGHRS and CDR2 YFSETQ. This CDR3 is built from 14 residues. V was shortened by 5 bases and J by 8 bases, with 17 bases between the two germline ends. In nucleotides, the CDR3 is TGCGCCAGCAGTTACCCCCGGAGTGGCGATGAGCAGTTCTTC. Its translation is CASSYPRSGDEQFF. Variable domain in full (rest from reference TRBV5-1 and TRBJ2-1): KAGVTQTPRYLIKTRGQQVTLSCSPISGHRSVSWYQQTPGQGLQFLFEYFSETQRNKGNFPGRFSGRQFSNSRSEMNVSTLELGDSALYLCASSYPRSGDEQFFGPGTRLTVL.

The CDR3 DNA reads TGTGCCAGCAGCCCCTTGGGGGGGTACGAGCAGTACTTC. Its translation: CASSPLGGYEQYF. The V call is TRBV7-3, the J call TRBJ2-7, with 7 nucleotides matching TRBD2. CDR3 length equals 13 residues. V shed 5 bases and J 4 bases; nucleotides not matched to a gene: 5. Germline V lookup: CDR1 SGHTA, CDR2 FQGTGA.

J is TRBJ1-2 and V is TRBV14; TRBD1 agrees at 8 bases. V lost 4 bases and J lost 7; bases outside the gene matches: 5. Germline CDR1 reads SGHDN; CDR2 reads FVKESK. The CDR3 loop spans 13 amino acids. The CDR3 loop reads CASSPQGAFGYTF. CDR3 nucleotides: TGTGCCAGCAGCCCTCAGGGGGCTTTTGGCTACACCTTC. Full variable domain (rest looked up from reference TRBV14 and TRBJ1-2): EAGVTQFPSHSVIEKGQTVTLRCDPISGHDNLYWYRRVMGKEIKFLLHFVKESKQDESGMPNNRFLAERTGGTYSTLKVQPAELEDSGVYFCASSPQGAFGYTFGSGTRLTVV.

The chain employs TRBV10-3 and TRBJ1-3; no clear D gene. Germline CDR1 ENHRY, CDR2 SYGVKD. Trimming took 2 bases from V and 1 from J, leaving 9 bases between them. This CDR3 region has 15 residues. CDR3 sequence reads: CAISEPPGSGNTIYF. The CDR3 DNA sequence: TGTGCCATCAGTGAGCCTCCGGGTTCTGGAAACACCATATATTTT.

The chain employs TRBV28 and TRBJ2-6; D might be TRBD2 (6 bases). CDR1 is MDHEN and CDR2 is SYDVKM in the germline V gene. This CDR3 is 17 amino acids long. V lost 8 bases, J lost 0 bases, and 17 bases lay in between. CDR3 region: CASRGKGMLSGANVLTF. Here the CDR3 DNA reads TGTGCCAGCCGGGGGAAAGGGATGCTCTCTGGGGCCAACGTCCTGACTTTC.

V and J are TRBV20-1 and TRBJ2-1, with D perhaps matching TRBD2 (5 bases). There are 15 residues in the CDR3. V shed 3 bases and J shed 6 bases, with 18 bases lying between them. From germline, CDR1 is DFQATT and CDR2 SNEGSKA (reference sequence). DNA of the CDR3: TGCAGTGCTAGTGTTCTGGACTTAAGATTCAATGAGCAGTTCTTC. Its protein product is CSASVLDLRFNEQFF.